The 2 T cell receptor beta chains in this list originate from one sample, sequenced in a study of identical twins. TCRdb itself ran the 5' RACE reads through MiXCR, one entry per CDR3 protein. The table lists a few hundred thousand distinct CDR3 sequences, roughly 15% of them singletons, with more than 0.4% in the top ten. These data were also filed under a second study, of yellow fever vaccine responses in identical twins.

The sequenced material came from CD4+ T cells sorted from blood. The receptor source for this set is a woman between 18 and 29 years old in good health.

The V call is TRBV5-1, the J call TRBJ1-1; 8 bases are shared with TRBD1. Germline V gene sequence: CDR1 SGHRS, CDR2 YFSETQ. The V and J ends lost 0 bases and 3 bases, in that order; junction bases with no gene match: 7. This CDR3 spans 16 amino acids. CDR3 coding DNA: TGCGCCAGCAGCTTGGACGGACAGGGCCGGTACACTGAAGCTTTCTTT. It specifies CASSLDGQGRYTEAFF.

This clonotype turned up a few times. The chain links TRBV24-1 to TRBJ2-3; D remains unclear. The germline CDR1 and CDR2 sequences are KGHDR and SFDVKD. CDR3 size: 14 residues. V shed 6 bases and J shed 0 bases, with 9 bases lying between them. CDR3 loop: CATSRRASTDTQYF. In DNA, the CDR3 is TGTGCCACCAGTCGCAGAGCAAGCACAGATACGCAGTATTTT.